This TCR beta chain is drawn from a study of immune heterogeneity within non-small cell lung tumors (dated by TCRdb to the late 2010s). Background on the whole study: Histology comprised a handful of squamous cell carcinomas, roughly ten non-squamous carcinomas and 1 tumor not otherwise specified. To look at intratumoral immune heterogeneity, the study ran whole-exome sequencing, RNA-seq and TCR beta repertoire sequencing on several spatially distinct regions taken from every NSCLC tumor. Neoantigen binding to each patient's HLA alleles was predicted with netMHCpan-3.0 for mutant peptides of 8 to 11 amino acids. Transcriptome data were available for just roughly 40 loci from around twelve patients, whereas TCR repertoire analysis spanned just over 55 tumor loci from approximately 14 patients. Beyond this particular receptor, the publication reports: Local tumor mutational burden and local T-cell repertoire clonality had a statistically significant but moderate positive correlation (R about 0.3). Within a patient, the same dominant CDR3B clonotypes appeared at multiple loci, but different tumor locations also contained unique high-frequency clones. High-frequency TCR beta clonotypes were largely distinct between individual patients.

This clonotype was seen once. The clone's antigen remains unknown. Per-nucleotide qualities are absent, and no much larger clonotype sits a single base away. A single read counts as weak evidence. The TCR beta CDR3 region was amplified with a multiplex PCR system, in which a first round of about 10 cycles was run using 32 V-gene forward and 13 J-gene reverse primers. The first PCR round used a QIAGEN Multiplex PCR Kit, and the primer sequences were filed in Chinese patent CN105087789A. Illumina universal primers were added in a second PCR round performed with the Phusion High-Fidelity PCR Kit. TCR libraries were paired-end sequenced at 151 bp read length on the Illumina HiSeq X Ten platform. Regarding the original processing steps: Reads lacking multiplex PCR primers were removed with Cutadapt, read pairs were merged with PEAR, and CDR3 regions were called with MiXCR default settings. Repertoire diversity was assessed by Shannon entropy, and clonality was calculated as one minus the Shannon entropy divided by the ln of the count of productive unique sequences. A clonotype counted as a dominant or high-frequency T-cell clone when its frequency was 0.5% or higher. The public reads were reanalyzed by TCRdb: fastp trimming at Q25, MiXCR alignment, in-frame beta chains only. Rows merge per CDR3 protein into single entries with the most common DNA and genes. V and J calls and clone size were set by TCRdb, not the authors. This sample has about 22,000 distinct CDR3 sequences in its table, and around 28% of those were observed once. The ten largest clones take up around 4.5% of the sample.

Deletion took 0 bases off V and 11 bases off J, with a span of 19 bases between the germline ends. The CDR3 numbers 16 residues from cysteine through phenylalanine. The sequence is cut down to CDR3 DNA, 48 bases in frame from base 1. Reading the germline V gene (reference sequence) gives CDR1 LNHNV and CDR2 YYDKDF. Genomic DNA was extracted from bulk tumor tissue and used as the TCR template, and about 0.65 ug gDNA was amplified per sample. During surgery, multiple biopsies were taken from each primary tumor, with sampling sites spaced as far apart as possible within the tumor mass. Patients in the study cohort, which was described as untreated, were newly diagnosed NSCLC cases going through curative surgery. The donors were about 14 patients with newly diagnosed non-small cell lung cancer who were having surgery with curative intent. Resected tumor masses were reviewed by two independent pathologists. Only high-quality DNA and RNA samples were carried forward to sequencing.

The sequencing sample was made of lung tumor tissue. The origin of this receptor is a man between 40 and 49 years old with non-small cell lung cancer. The V and J segments used are TRBV15 and TRBJ1-4; confidence is insufficient to name the D gene. The DNA sequence is as follows: TGTGCCACCAGCAGAGATCTCAAGCAACAAATGAGGAAACTGTTTTTT. It translates as CATSRDLKQQMRKLFF. With the rest looked up from the reference TRBV15 and TRBJ1-4 genes rather than sequenced, the full variable domain is DAMVIQNPRYQVTQFGKPVTLSCSQTLNHNVMYWYQQKSSQAPKLLFHYYDKDFNNEADTPDNFQSRRPNTSFCFLDIRSPGLGDTAMYLCATSRDLKQQMRKLFFGSGTQLSVL.